This TCR beta chain was retrieved from a study of blood T cell repertoires in COVID-19. Across the study: Samples came from the United States, Italy and Spain, spanning acute and convalescent COVID-19.

TCRdb keeps only in-frame clones here, not all; method: immunoSEQ multiplex PCR. The sample yields 200,000 to 250,000 clones, roughly 82% seen once. Followed longitudinally, the Seattle patients had been enrolled during active infection. Germline assignment: CDR1 KGHSH and CDR2 LQKENI. Between the trimmed V and J ends, which lost 0 bases and 4 bases, there was a span of 17 bases. This CDR3 contains 17 residues. The receptor comes from a woman older than 75 with COVID-19, enrolled during active disease. The chain recombines TRBV18 with TRBJ2-3; possibly TRBD2 for D (6 bases). Sequencing used peripheral blood. CDR3 loop: CASSPPEGSFSADTQYF. CDR3 bases: TGTGCCAGCTCACCACCGGAGGGTAGCTTCTCGGCAGATACGCAGTATTTT. The full variable domain, rest sourced from reference TRBV18 and TRBJ2-3, is NAGVMQNPRHLVRRRGQEARLRCSPMKGHSHVYWYRQLPEEGLKFMVYLQKENIIDESGMPKERFSAEFPKEGPSILRIQQVVRGDSAAYFCASSPPEGSFSADTQYFGPGTRLTVL.